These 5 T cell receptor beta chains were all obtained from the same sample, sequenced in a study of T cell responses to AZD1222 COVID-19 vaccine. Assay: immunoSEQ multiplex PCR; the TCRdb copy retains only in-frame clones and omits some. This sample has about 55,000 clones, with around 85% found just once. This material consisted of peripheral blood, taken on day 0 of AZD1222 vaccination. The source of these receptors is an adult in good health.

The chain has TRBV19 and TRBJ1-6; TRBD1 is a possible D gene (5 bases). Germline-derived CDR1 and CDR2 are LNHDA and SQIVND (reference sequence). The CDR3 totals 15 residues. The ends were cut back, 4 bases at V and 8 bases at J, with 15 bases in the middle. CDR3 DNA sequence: TGTGCCAGTAGTAGGAGGGCCGGGACGGATTCACCCCTCCACTTT. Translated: CASSRRAGTDSPLHF.

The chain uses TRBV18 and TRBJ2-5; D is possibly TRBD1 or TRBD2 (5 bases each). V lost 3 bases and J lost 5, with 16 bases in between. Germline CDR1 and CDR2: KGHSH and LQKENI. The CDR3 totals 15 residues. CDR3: CASSPGTGIGETQYF. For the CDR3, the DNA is TGTGCCAGCTCACCCGGGACCGGGATCGGGGAGACCCAGTACTTC.

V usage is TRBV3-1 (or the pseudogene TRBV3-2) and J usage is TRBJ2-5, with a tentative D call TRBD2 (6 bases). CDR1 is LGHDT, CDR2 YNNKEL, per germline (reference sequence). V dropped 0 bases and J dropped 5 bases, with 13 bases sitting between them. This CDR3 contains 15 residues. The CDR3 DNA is TGTGCCAGCAGCCAAGATGCGGGGAAAAGGGAGACCCAGTACTTC. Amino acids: CASSQDAGKRETQYF.

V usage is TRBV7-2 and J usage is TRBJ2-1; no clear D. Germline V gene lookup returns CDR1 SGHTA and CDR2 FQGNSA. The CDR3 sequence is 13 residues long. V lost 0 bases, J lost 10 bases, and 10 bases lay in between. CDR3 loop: CASSLASTPEQFF. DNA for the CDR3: TGTGCCAGCAGCTTAGCGTCGACCCCAGAGCAGTTCTTC.

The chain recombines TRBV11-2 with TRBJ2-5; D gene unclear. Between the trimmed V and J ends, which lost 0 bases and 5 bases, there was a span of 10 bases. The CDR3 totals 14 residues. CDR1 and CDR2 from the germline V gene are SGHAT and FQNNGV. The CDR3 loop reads CASSLDRESETQYF. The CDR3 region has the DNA TGTGCCAGCAGCTTAGATCGCGAGTCGGAGACCCAGTACTTC.